This T cell receptor (beta chain) was recovered during a study of T cell repertoires in cytomegalovirus infection. With 1 base removed from V and 0 bases from J, the gap between germline ends came to 9 bases. The length of the CDR3 is 16 residues. Germline CDR1 and CDR2: MNHNS and SASEGT. TCRdb reprocessed the reads via MiXCR and lists one record per CDR3 protein. Counted here are about 740,000 distinct CDR3 sequences, roughly 35% occurring once; the ten biggest clones make up 2.5% to 3.5%. The sequencing sample was made of PBMCs. The chain combines TRBV6-1 with TRBJ1-4; no clear D. The TCR originated in a human donor in good health (CMV status not recorded). Some clones in this sample may be carry-over from other donors' samples. Here the CDR3 DNA reads TGTGCCAGCAGTGAAGTTAACGTTGCAACTAATGAAAAACTGTTTTTT. Its translation is CASSEVNVATNEKLFF.